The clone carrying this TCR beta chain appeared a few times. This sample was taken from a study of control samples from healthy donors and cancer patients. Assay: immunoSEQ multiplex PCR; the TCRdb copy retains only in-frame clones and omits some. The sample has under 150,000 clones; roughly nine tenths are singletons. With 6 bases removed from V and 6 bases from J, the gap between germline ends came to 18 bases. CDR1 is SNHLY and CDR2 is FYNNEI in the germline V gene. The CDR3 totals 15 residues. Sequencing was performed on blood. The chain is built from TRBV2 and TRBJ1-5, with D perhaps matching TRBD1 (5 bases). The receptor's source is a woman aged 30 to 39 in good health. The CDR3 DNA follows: TGTGCCAGCAGAGCCACAGGAACTGAGGGTCAGCCCCAGCATTTT. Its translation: CASRATGTEGQPQHF.